The sequence of this T cell receptor (beta chain) was determined in a study of blood T cell repertoires in COVID-19. Under the authors' procedure: Using reference gene primer amplification, nucleated cell counts were estimated. The protocol was immunoSEQ multiplex PCR, while the TCRdb copy is restricted to in-frame clones and leaves out a portion. That table is the source of V, J and clone size, and D and trimming were worked out from the DNA. This table holds some 140,000 clones, approximately 83% found once. In assigning cohorts, the study relied on participant-reported clinical history. CDR3 length: 17 amino acids. J gave up 0 bases and V 5 bases, and 9 bases lay outside the gene matches. Germline V gives CDR1 MNHEY, CDR2 SMNVEV (reference sequence).

The clonotype originates from a man aged 50 to 60 who had recovered from COVID-19. The sequencing sample was made of PBMCs or T cells enriched from blood (not recorded which). The chain employs TRBV27 and TRBJ2-1, with 8 bases matching TRBD2. CDR3 region: CASSLTIAGSSYNEQFF. CDR3 nucleotide sequence: TGTGCCAGCAGTCTAACTATAGCGGGGAGCTCCTACAATGAGCAGTTCTTC.